The 8 T cell receptor beta chains below were found in one sample sequenced in a study of Ad26.COV2.S vaccination and SARS-CoV-2 variants. Libraries were prepared by immunoSEQ multiplex PCR; TCRdb keeps only in-frame clonotypes and omits some of them. The data hold more than 120,000 clones, with 70% to 90% observed a single time. Source: peripheral blood, taken after recovery from COVID-19. The receptors originated from a human donor who had recovered from COVID-19.

The chain recombines TRBV5-5 with TRBJ2-3; no reliable D call. Looked up from germline, CDR1 is SGHKS and CDR2 is YYEKEE (reference sequence). The CDR3 length is 13 residues. V dropped 4 bases and J dropped 0 bases, with 6 bases sitting between them. The CDR3 sequence: CASSAPSTDTQYF. CDR3 bases: TGTGCCAGCAGCGCCCCTAGCACAGATACGCAGTATTTT.

CDR3 bases: TGCGCCAGCAGCCCTCTGCGCGGGGGGGGTCAAGAGACCCAGTACTTC. Translation gives CASSPLRGGGQETQYF. The rearrangement links TRBV5-1 to TRBJ2-5, with TRBD2 matching over 9 bases. Germline CDR1 is SGHRS and CDR2 is YFSETQ. V was clipped by 4 bases and J by 2 bases; unmatched bases: 9. The CDR3 totals 16 residues.

The chain recombines TRBV24-1 with TRBJ2-3, with TRBD1 identical over 8 bases. The CDR3 spans 17 residues. Germline loops: CDR1 KGHDR, CDR2 SFDVKD. Trimming took 3 bases from V and 2 from J; bases not matched to a gene: 9. CDR3 residues: CATSDTRQGPSTDTQYF. The DNA of the CDR3 is TGTGCCACCAGTGATACTCGACAGGGGCCATCCACAGATACGCAGTATTTT.

V and J are TRBV4-3 and TRBJ2-7; TRBD1 agrees at 9 bases. Germline-derived CDR1 and CDR2 are LGHNA and YSLEER. The J segment lost 4 bases and the V segment lost 4 bases, leaving 11 bases of the junction unmatched. This CDR3 spans 16 amino acids. DNA for the CDR3: TGCGCCAGCAGCCCAGGATTGGGGACAGGGTCATACGAGCAGTACTTC. It is translated as CASSPGLGTGSYEQYF.

This clone was seen a handful of times. V and J are TRBV14 and TRBJ2-7; D not resolved. The germline V gene encodes CDR1 SGHDN and CDR2 FVKESK. Trimming pared 4 bases from V and 7 bases from J, leaving 20 bases between. The CDR3 has 15 amino acids. CDR3 in DNA: TGTGCCAGCAGCCCCCGAGCTCAACCACTGTGGGAGCAGTACTTC. Amino acid sequence: CASSPRAQPLWEQYF.

The V and J genes are TRBV14 and TRBJ1-1; TRBD1 is a possible D gene (5 bases). CDR3 length: 16 amino acids. CDR1 is SGHDN and CDR2 is FVKESK in the germline V gene. The ends were cut back, 1 base at V and 1 base at J, with 13 bases in the middle. The chain's CDR3 is CASSQGGIGQNTEAFF. The CDR3 nucleotides read TGTGCCAGCAGCCAAGGGGGGATAGGGCAGAACACTGAAGCTTTCTTT.

This sequence joins TRBV5-1 and TRBJ2-1; D perhaps matches TRBD1 (6 bases). V lost 4 bases, J lost 0 bases, and 11 bases lay in between. CDR1 SGHRS and CDR2 YFSETQ come from the germline V gene. The CDR3 runs to 15 residues. The CDR3 DNA reads TGCGCCAGCAGCGCGGACAGCCGCTCCTACAATGAGCAGTTCTTC. It is translated as CASSADSRSYNEQFF.

The chain employs TRBV18 and TRBJ2-5, with unresolved D. The CDR3 runs to 13 residues. Germline lookup yields CDR1 KGHSH and CDR2 LQKENI. The V gene lost 6 bases and the J gene lost 2 bases, with 10 bases spanning the gap. CDR3 in amino acids: CASSPNLQETQYF. CDR3 in DNA: TGTGCCAGCTCGCCAAACCTTCAAGAGACCCAGTACTTC.